The source of this TCR beta chain is a study of blood T cells in healthy people across ages (dated by TCRdb to 2014 to 2015). Background on the whole study: In model experiments, template switching captured roughly one uniquely barcoded TCR beta cDNA molecule for every two T cells. Age-related changes in TCR beta repertoire diversity were measured in the study by deep sequencing normalized with unique cDNA molecular identifiers. The donors were divided into four age groups: young (average approximately 15 years), middle-aged (about 41), aged (62) and long-lived (more than 75). Donors of different ages were randomly distributed across sequencing lanes to avoid experimental bias. Using the same blood draw, the study looked at two additional independent replicas of 1 million unique cDNA reads for two donors, one aged 18 to 30 and the other aged 80 or older. Overall study results and their limits: Observed TCR beta diversity correlated strongly with the percentage of naive T cells measured by flow cytometry. The CMV infection status of donors was not known, potentially confounding age-related changes in expanded clonotypes. Because profiling used bulk unsorted PBMCs, naive and antigen-experienced compartments could not be compared conclusively. Compared with the aged group, the long-lived group had more naive CD4+ T cells, fewer expanded clones and increased TCR diversity, suggesting age selection. Observed TCR beta diversity per million T cells fell roughly linearly with age, and a significant reduction was already apparent by age around 39. Estimates of total diversity from one million sequenced T cells were regarded as lower bounds and underestimates.

Including the terminal cysteine and phenylalanine, the CDR3 comprises 13 residues. The DNA shown is the 39-base CDR3, in frame from base 1. Trimming at the junction amounts to 0 bases on V and 9 bases on J, and the germline ends lie 9 bases apart. Taken from the germline V gene, the CDR1 and CDR2 loops are MNHEY and SVGAGI. A remark on this clonotype: No antigen is known for it. Per-nucleotide qualities are absent, and no much larger clonotype sits a single base away.

Libraries came from 5' RACE. Sequenced on an Illumina HiSeq 2500. The second PCR ran for about 6 to 12 cycles and used a J-beta primer mix along with a sample-barcoded 5' primer. A unique molecular identifier was introduced onto each TCR beta cDNA molecule by a template-switch 5' adaptor carrying 12 random nucleotides. Each sample yielded at least 2.5 million CDR3-containing paired-end reads. First-strand cDNA was synthesized from all RNA with the Mint cDNA synthesis kit, primed by a TRBC-specific oligonucleotide. All cDNA was treated with uracil-DNA glycosylase and then went through a first 18-cycle PCR with the universal primers M1SS and BC2_uni_R. Turning to the authors' computational methods: For normalization, 1 million high-quality reads were randomly selected from each sample, with every read carrying a distinct molecular identifier. Instead of being binned into consensus sequences, reads that shared molecular identifiers were thrown out. CDR3 identification, clonotype clustering and error correction used MiTCR with a Q25 quality threshold and the strictest error-elimination algorithm. Lower-bound total TCR beta diversity was estimated with a nonparametric unseen species model using Euler transformation. The raw public reads went through TCRdb reprocessing: fastp at Q25, MiXCR clone calling, in-frame beta chains kept. Each record represents a unique CDR3 protein, reported with the most common genes and DNA among its rows. For this entry, the V and J calls and clone size follow TCRdb and not the study's own pipeline. In this sample the table shows roughly 1,500,000 distinct CDR3 sequences, approximately 32% of which occur a single time. The leading ten clones occupy roughly 12% of the sample.

The donors were 40 or so Caucasian individuals from Russia, aged roughly 6 to 90 years, who were systemically healthy. Roughly 10 milliliters of peripheral blood were drawn from each donor into EDTA-treated Vacutainer tubes. Ficoll-Paque density-gradient centrifugation was used to isolate PBMCs, with at least 6.5 million obtained per sample. Trizol reagent was used to extract total RNA from the PBMCs, yielding at least 6 micrograms per sample. The percentages of naive CD45RAhigh/CD27high T cells were determined by flow cytometry on a PBMC aliquot from every donor. The rearrangement combines TRBV6-5 with TRBJ1-5; the D gene lacks a confident call. This TCR was sampled from a woman aged 25 to 45 in good health. Source material: blood. CDR3 loop: CASSYSSVGPQHF. The DNA sequence is given as TGTGCCAGCAGTTACTCGTCCGTCGGGCCCCAGCATTTT.